These T cell receptor beta chains were read from a single sample in a study of memory CD4+ T cells and cytomegalovirus serostatus. Here immunoSEQ multiplex PCR was the method, and the copy in TCRdb shows in-frame clones only, minus some. The table has tens of thousands of clones, roughly 80% seen once. Sequenced input: memory CD4+ T cells from blood. The receptors come from an adult in good health and CMV-seronegative. Both conserved end residues are part of each CDR3. The D gene is left open where the match is weak. Not every row has a clone size; where given, it reads once, few, many or a size class.

TRBV5-1,TRBJ1-3,NA,NA,CASSWDPKGAGNTIYF,TGCGCCAGCAGCTGGGACCCTAAAGGGGCTGGAAACACCATATATTTT
TRBV28,TRBJ1-5,TRBD1,NA,CASSAGTAKVGNQPQHF,TGTGCCAGCAGTGCCGGGACAGCTAAAGTGGGCAATCAGCCCCAGCATTTT
TRBV7-8,TRBJ1-5,TRBD1,NA,CASSRTGGGNQPQHF,TGTGCCAGCAGCCGGACAGGGGGGGGCAATCAGCCCCAGCATTTT
TRBV5-4,TRBJ2-1,NA,NA,CASSLDPGNEQFF,TGTGCCAGCAGCTTGGATCCGGGCAATGAGCAGTTCTTC
TRBV2,TRBJ2-2,NA,few,CASSEARTNTGELFF,TGTGCCAGCAGTGAAGCCAGGACGAACACCGGGGAGCTGTTTTTT
TRBV5-5,TRBJ2-7,NA,NA,CASSLGQGFSYEQYF,TGTGCCAGCAGCTTGGGGCAGGGCTTCTCCTACGAGCAGTACTTC
TRBV5-1,TRBJ2-1,NA,NA,CASSLGRVDNEQFF,TGCGCCAGCAGCTTGGGGCGGGTCGACAATGAGCAGTTCTTC
TRBV11-2,TRBJ2-1,NA,NA,CASSPGRYNEQFF,TGTGCCAGCAGCCCAGGGCGCTACAATGAGCAGTTCTTC
TRBV4-3,TRBJ2-5,NA,NA,CASSQEGLGETQYF,TGCGCCAGCAGCCAAGAAGGGCTGGGGGAGACCCAGTACTTC
TRBV29-1,TRBJ2-2,TRBD1,few,CSASTGRANTGELFF,TGCAGCGCTTCGACAGGGAGAGCGAACACCGGGGAGCTGTTTTTT
TRBV2,TRBJ1-6,NA,NA,CASIQQGLSYNSPLHF,TGTGCCAGCATCCAACAGGGCCTATCCTATAATTCACCCCTCCACTTT
TRBV7-9,TRBJ1-2,NA,NA,CASSLEVSYGYTF,TGTGCCAGCAGCTTAGAGGTTTCCTATGGCTACACCTTC
TRBV5-1,TRBJ1-4,NA,NA,CASSLGTLNEKLFF,TGCGCCAGCAGCTTGGGGACCCTTAATGAAAAACTGTTTTTT
TRBV18,TRBJ2-7,NA,NA,CASSPGSTAYEQYF,TGTGCCAGCTCACCGGGCTCGACAGCTTACGAGCAGTACTTC
TRBV6-1,TRBJ1-5,NA,NA,CASSESGGTGRGQPQHF,TGTGCCAGCAGTGAATCCGGGGGGACGGGTAGGGGTCAGCCCCAGCATTTT
TRBV10-3,TRBJ2-5,TRBD2,NA,CAISRLAGTIETQYF,TGTGCCATCAGCAGACTAGCGGGGACCATAGAGACCCAGTACTTC
TRBV6-1,TRBJ1-3,TRBD1,few,CASSEAWRTGGNTIYF,TGTGCCAGCAGTGAAGCGTGGAGGACAGGGGGAAACACCATATATTTT
TRBV6-1,TRBJ1-1,NA,NA,CASSAPGAAFF,TGTGCCAGCAGTGCACCGGGGGCCGCTTTCTTT
TRBV21-1,TRBJ2-7,NA,NA,CASSTPGSSYEQYF,TGTGCCAGCAGCACACCCGGTTCCTCCTACGAGCAGTACTTC
TRBV19,TRBJ2-1,NA,once,CASSIDNWGEQFF,TGTGCCAGTAGTATAGATAATTGGGGTGAGCAGTTCTTC
TRBV5-4,TRBJ2-6,NA,NA,CASSVEGFLSGANVLTF,TGTGCCAGCAGCGTAGAGGGGTTCCTCTCTGGGGCCAACGTCCTGACTTTC
TRBV5-4,TRBJ1-3,TRBD1,NA,CASSYTGDGNTIYF,TGTGCCAGCAGCTATACAGGGGACGGAAACACCATATATTTT
TRBV28,TRBJ1-4,NA,NA,CASSVGASSFATNEKLFF,TGTGCCAGCAGTGTCGGGGCCAGTTCATTCGCAACTAATGAAAAACTGTTTTTT
TRBV5-6,TRBJ1-2,NA,NA,CASSLAGPGGYTF,TGTGCCAGCAGCTTGGCGGGGCCGGGGGGCTACACCTTC
TRBV19,TRBJ2-5,NA,NA,CASSIAGTSGTQYF,TGTGCCAGTAGTATAGCCGGTACGAGCGGGACCCAGTACTTC
TRBV6-1,TRBJ1-2,NA,NA,CASSEDTGHYLSGYTF,TGTGCCAGCAGTGAAGATACAGGGCACTATTTATCTGGCTACACCTTC
TRBV7-2,TRBJ1-6,TRBD1,NA,CASSSQGASLGSPLHF,TGTGCCAGCAGCTCACAGGGGGCTTCATTAGGTTCACCCCTCCACTTT
TRBV27,TRBJ2-7,NA,once,CASSLRFGTLYEQYF,TGTGCCAGCAGTTTGAGGTTTGGGACTCTCTACGAGCAGTACTTC
TRBV16,TRBJ1-2,TRBD1,once,CASSLRTGNYGYTF,TGTGCCAGCAGCTTACGGACAGGGAACTATGGCTACACCTTC
TRBV19,TRBJ2-2,TRBD1,NA,CASSIDSTGGFAGELFF,TGTGCCAGTAGTATAGATTCAACAGGGGGCTTCGCCGGGGAGCTGTTTTTT
TRBV5-6,TRBJ2-6,NA,once,CASSWFDGGVGANVLTF,TGTGCCAGCAGCTGGTTCGATGGTGGAGTTGGGGCCAACGTCCTGACTTTC
TRBV6-1,TRBJ1-6,TRBD1,medium-sized,CASSDEQGVRGSPLHF,TGTGCCAGCAGTGACGAACAGGGGGTTAGGGGTTCACCCCTCCACTTT
TRBV7-9,TRBJ1-3,NA,NA,CASSPPGRSGNTIYF,TGTGCCAGCAGCCCGCCGGGGCGGTCTGGAAACACCATATATTTT
TRBV11-2,TRBJ1-2,NA,NA,CASSKKGGNGYTF,TGTGCCAGCAGCAAAAAAGGGGGTAATGGCTACACCTTC
TRBV29-1,TRBJ2-4,TRBD2,NA,CSVEGLPTSGGNIQYF,TGCAGCGTGGAGGGCCTCCCCACTAGCGGGGGGAACATTCAGTACTTC
TRBV5-4,TRBJ2-2,NA,NA,CASSLRDGVVGELFF,TGTGCCAGCAGCCTCCGGGACGGAGTCGTTGGGGAGCTGTTTTTT
TRBV5-1,TRBJ1-3,NA,NA,CASSLGPGNTIYF,TGCGCCAGCAGCTTAGGACCTGGAAACACCATATATTTT
TRBV7-3,TRBJ2-2,NA,once,CASSLVGLSTGELFF,TGTGCCAGCAGCCTCGTAGGGCTGAGCACCGGGGAGCTGTTTTTT
TRBV11-3,TRBJ2-5,NA,NA,CASSLTGTQETQYF,TGTGCCAGCAGCTTAACCGGGACCCAAGAGACCCAGTACTTC
TRBV5-8,TRBJ1-1,NA,NA,CASSFGTLRGNTEAFF,TGTGCCAGCAGCTTTGGGACTCTCCGGGGGAACACTGAAGCTTTCTTT
TRBV12-2,TRBJ2-3,NA,NA,CASRLNGGTTDTQYF,TGTGCAAGTCGCTTAAACGGGGGCACCACAGATACGCAGTATTTT
TRBV30,TRBJ1-2,NA,once,CAWRDSYGYTF,TGTGCCTGGAGGGACAGCTATGGCTACACCTTC
TRBV19,TRBJ1-1,NA,NA,CASSIDPGKGTEAFF,TGTGCCAGTAGTATAGATCCGGGAAAGGGCACTGAAGCTTTCTTT
TRBV2,TRBJ1-6,TRBD1,few,CASKTGGVDSPLHF,TGTGCCAGCAAGACAGGGGGCGTCGATTCACCCCTCCACTTT
TRBV11-3,TRBJ2-1,NA,once,CASSSRGLPNNEQFF,TGTGCCAGCAGCTCCCGGGGTCTTCCCAACAATGAGCAGTTCTTC
TRBV6-1,TRBJ1-1,NA,NA,CASSEGTGRILNTEAFF,TGTGCCAGCAGTGAAGGAACAGGGAGGATCTTGAACACTGAAGCTTTCTTT